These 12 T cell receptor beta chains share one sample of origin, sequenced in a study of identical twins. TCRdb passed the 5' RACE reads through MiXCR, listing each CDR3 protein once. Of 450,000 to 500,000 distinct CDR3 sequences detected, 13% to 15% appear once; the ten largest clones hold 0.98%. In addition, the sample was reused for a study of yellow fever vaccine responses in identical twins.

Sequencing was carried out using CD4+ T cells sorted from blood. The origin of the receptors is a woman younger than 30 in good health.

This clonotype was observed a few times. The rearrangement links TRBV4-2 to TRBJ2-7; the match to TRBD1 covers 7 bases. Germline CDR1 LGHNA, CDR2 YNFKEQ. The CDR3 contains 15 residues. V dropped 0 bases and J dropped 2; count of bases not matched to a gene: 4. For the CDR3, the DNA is TGTGCCAGCAGCCAAGAATGGGGACAGACCTACGAGCAGTACTTC. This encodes CASSQEWGQTYEQYF.

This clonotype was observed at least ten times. As DNA, the CDR3 is TGCGCCAGCAGCGAACCGGGCACAGATACGCAGTATTTT. Its translation: CASSEPGTDTQYF. V and J are TRBV5-1 and TRBJ2-3; no firm D call. Germline CDR1 is SGHRS and CDR2 is YFSETQ. Trimming pared 4 bases from V and 1 base from J, leaving 7 bases between. The CDR3 has 13 residues.

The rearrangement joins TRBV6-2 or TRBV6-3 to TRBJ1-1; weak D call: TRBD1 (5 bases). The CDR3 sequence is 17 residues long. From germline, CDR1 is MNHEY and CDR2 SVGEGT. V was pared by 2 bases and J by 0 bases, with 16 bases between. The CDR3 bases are TGTGCCAGCAGTTACCCTTTCCGGGGGAAAGTGAACACTGAAGCTTTCTTT. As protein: CASSYPFRGKVNTEAFF.

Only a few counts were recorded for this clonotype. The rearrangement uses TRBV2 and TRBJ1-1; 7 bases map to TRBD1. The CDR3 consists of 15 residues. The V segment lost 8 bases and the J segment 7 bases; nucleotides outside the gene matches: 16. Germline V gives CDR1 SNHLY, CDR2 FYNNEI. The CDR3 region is CASQGRLSGTVEAFF. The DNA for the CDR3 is TGTGCCAGCCAAGGGAGACTTTCCGGGACAGTTGAAGCTTTCTTT.

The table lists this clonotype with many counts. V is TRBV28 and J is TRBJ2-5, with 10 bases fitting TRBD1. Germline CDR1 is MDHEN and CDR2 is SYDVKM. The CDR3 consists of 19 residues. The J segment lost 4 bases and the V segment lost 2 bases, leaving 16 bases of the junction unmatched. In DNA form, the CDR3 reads TGTGCCAGCAGTTTACGCCGCGGATGGGACAGGGGATCATCAGAGACCCAGTACTTC. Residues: CASSLRRGWDRGSSETQYF.

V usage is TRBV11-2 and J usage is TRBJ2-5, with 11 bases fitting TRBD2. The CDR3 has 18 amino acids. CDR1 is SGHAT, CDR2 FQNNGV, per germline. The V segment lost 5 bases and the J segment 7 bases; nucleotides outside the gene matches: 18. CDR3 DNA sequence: TGTGCCAGCAGCCTACCAAGGATGCCTAGCGGGAGGTTTGGGACCCAGTACTTC. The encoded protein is CASSLPRMPSGRFGTQYF.

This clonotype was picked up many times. The CDR3 sequence is CASSPSGRETQYF. DNA of the CDR3: TGTGCCAGCAGCCCTAGCGGGAGAGAGACCCAGTACTTC. The rearrangement uses TRBV12-3 or TRBV12-4 and TRBJ2-5; 10 bases are a match to TRBD2. Germline trimming cut 6 bases from V and 4 bases from J; bases unmatched to any gene: 2. CDR3 length: 13 residues.

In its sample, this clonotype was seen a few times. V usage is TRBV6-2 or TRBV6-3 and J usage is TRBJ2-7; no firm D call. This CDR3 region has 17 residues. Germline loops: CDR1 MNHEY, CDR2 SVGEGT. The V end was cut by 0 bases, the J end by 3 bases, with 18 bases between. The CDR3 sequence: CASSYSSLGIARYEQYF. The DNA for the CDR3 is TGTGCCAGCAGTTACTCGAGCCTGGGGATAGCCCGCTACGAGCAGTACTTC.

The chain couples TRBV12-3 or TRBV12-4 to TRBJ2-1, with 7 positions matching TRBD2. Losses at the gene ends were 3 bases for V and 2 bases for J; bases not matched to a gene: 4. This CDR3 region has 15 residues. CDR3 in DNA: TGTGCCAGCAGTTTGACTAGCAGTCCCTACAATGAGCAGTTCTTC. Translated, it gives CASSLTSSPYNEQFF.

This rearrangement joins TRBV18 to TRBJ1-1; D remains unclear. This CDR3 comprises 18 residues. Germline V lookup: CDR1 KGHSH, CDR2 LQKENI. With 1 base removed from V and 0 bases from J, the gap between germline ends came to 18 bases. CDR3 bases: TGTGCCAGCTCACCACTAGCACTCGTCGAGGGAATGAACACTGAAGCTTTCTTT. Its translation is CASSPLALVEGMNTEAFF.

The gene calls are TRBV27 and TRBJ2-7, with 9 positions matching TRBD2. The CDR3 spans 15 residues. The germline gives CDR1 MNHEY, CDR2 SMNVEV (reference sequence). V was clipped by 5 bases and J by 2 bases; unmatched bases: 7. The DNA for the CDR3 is TGTGCCAGCAGTGTTATAGCGGGAGACCCCTACGAGCAGTACTTC. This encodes CASSVIAGDPYEQYF.

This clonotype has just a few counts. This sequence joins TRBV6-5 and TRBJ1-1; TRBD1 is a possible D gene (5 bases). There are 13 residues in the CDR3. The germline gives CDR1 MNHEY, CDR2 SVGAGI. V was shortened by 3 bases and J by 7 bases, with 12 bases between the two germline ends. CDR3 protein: CASSYAGRNEAFF. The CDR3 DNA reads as TGTGCCAGCAGTTATGCAGGGAGGAATGAAGCTTTCTTT.